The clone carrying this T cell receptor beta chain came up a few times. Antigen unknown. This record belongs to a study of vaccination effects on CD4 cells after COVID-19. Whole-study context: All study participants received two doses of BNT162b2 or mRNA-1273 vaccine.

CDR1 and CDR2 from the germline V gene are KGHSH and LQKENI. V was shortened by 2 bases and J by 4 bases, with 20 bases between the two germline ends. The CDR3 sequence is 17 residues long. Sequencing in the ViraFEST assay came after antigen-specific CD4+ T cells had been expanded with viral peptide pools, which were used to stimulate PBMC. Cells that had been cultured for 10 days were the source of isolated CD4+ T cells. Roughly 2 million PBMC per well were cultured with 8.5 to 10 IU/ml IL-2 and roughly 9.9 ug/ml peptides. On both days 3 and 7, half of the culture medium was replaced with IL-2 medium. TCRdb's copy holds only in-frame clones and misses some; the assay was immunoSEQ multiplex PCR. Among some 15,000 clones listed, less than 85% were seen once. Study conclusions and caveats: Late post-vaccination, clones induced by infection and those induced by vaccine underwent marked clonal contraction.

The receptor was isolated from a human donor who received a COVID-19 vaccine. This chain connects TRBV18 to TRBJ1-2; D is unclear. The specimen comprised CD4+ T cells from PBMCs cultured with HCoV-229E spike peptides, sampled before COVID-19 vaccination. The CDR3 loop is CASSPNSTIAGTYGYTF. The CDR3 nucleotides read TGTGCCAGCTCACCAAACAGCACTATCGCCGGAACCTATGGCTACACCTTC.